What follows is one T cell receptor (beta chain) and its context. No antigen is known for it. Sequencing used immunoSEQ multiplex PCR; TCRdb keeps in-frame clones, though not all of them. The table lists roughly 60,000 clones, around nine tenths of them singletons. This sample stems from a study of OX40 agonist ivuxolimab in advanced cancers. Study summary: All patients had ivuxolimab intravenously every 2 weeks at 0.01 to 10 mg/kg. People in dose escalation had one of these cancers: hepatocellular carcinoma, melanoma, renal cell or head and neck cancer.

General study findings and limits: Clonal expansion from baseline to week 6 occurred in both CD4+ and CD8+ T cells. There were also nonresponders showing low normalized T-cell clonal expansion.

Germline loops: CDR1 MDHEN, CDR2 SYDVKM. Trimming stripped 6 bases from V and 5 bases from J, with 5 bases between. The CDR3 consists of 11 residues. This receptor was taken from an adult with an advanced solid tumor such as melanoma, head and neck, liver or kidney cancer. Material: CD4+ or CD8+ T cells sorted from blood, obtained in a trial of the OX40 agonist ivuxolimab. This chain links TRBV28 with TRBJ2-1; D not certain. The chain's CDR3 is CASSGDNEQFF. The DNA for the CDR3 is TGTGCCAGCAGCGGTGACAATGAGCAGTTCTTC.